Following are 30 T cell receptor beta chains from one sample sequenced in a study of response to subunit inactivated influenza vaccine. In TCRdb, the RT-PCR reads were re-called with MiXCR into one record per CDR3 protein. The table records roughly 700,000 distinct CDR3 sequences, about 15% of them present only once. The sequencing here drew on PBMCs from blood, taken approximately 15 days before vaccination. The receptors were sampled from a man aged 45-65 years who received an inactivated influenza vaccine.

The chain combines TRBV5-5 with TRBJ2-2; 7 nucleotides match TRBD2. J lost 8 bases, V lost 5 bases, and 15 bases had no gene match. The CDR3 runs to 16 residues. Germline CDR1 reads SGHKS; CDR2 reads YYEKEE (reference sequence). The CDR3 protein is CASSPGGLAATGELFF. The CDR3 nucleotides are TGTGCCAGCAGTCCCGGGGGGTTGGCAGCAACGGGGGAGCTGTTTTTT.

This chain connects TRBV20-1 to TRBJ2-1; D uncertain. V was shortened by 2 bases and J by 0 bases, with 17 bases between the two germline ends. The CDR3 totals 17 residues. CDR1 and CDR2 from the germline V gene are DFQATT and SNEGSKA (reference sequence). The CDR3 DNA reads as TGCAGTGCTAGAAATGGGCGATTGACGAGCTCCTACAATGAGCAGTTCTTC. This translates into CSARNGRLTSSYNEQFF.

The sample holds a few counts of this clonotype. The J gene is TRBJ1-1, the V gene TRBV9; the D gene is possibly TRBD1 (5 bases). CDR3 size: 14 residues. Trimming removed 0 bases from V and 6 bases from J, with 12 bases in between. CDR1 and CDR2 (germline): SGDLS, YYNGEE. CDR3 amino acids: CASSVDQGIAEAFF. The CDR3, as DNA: TGTGCCAGCAGCGTAGATCAGGGAATCGCTGAAGCTTTCTTT.

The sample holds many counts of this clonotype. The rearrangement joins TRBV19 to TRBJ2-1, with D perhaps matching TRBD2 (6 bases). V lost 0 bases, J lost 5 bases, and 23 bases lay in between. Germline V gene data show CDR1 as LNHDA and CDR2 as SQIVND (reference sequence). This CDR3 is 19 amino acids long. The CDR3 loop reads CASSIDWSPGLGGNNEQFF. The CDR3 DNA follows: TGTGCCAGTAGTATAGATTGGAGCCCGGGACTCGGGGGAAACAATGAGCAGTTCTTC.

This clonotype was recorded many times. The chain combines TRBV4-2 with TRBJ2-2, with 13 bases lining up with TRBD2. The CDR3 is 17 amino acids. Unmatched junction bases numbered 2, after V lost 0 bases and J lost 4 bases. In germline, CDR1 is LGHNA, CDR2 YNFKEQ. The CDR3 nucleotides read TGTGCCAGCAGCCAAGATGGACTAGCGGGAGTCACCGGGGAGCTGTTTTTT. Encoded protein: CASSQDGLAGVTGELFF.

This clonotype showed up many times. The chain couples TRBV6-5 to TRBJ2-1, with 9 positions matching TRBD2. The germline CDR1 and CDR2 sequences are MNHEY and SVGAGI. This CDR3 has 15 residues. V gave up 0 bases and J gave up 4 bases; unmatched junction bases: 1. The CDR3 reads CASSYSLAGYNEQFF. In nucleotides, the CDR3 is TGTGCCAGCAGTTACTCCCTAGCGGGGTACAATGAGCAGTTCTTC.

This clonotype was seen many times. CDR3 nucleotides: TGTGCCAGCAGCTTAGTTGGGCGTATTACAACCGGGGAGCTGTTTTTT. Residues: CASSLVGRITTGELFF. The chain joins TRBV7-2 to TRBJ2-2; D unclear. CDR1 is SGHTA, CDR2 FQGNSA, per germline. V shed 1 base and J shed 5 bases, with 14 bases lying between them. The CDR3 extends over 16 amino acids.

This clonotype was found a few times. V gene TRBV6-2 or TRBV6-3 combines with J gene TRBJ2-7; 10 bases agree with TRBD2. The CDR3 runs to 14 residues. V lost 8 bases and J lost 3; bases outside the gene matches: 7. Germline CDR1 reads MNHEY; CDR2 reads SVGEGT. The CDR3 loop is CASRLAGGFYEQYF. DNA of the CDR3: TGTGCCAGCCGGTTAGCGGGGGGTTTCTACGAGCAGTACTTC.

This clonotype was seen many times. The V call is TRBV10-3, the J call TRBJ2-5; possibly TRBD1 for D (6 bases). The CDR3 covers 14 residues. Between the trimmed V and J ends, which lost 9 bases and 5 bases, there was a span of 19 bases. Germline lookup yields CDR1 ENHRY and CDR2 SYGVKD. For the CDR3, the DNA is TGTGCCATAAGAACCGGGACAACCCCGGAGACCCAGTACTTC. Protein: CAIRTGTTPETQYF.

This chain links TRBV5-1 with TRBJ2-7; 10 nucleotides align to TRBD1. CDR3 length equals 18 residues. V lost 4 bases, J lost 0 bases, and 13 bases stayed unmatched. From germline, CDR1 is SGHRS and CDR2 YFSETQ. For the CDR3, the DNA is TGCGCCAGCAGCCGATCCCGGGACAGGGGTATTGGCTCCTACGAGCAGTACTTC. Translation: CASSRSRDRGIGSYEQYF.

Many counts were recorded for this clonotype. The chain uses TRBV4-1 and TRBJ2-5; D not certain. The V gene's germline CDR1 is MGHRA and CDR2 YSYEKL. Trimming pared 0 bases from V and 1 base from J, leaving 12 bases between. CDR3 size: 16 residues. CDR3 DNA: TGCGCCAGCAGCCAAGATTATATTGGTATCCAAGAGACCCAGTACTTC. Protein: CASSQDYIGIQETQYF.

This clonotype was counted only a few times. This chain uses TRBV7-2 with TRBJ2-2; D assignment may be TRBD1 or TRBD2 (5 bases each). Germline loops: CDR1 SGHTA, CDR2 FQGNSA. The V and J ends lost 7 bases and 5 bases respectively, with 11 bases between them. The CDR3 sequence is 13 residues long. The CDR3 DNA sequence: TGTGCCAGCACTACGAGGGGAACCGGGGAGCTGTTTTTT. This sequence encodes CASTTRGTGELFF.

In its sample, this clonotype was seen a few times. DNA for the CDR3: TGTGCCAGCAGGGCGACCCCGGCGGCGGGGGAGACCCAGTACTTC. It yields the protein CASRATPAAGETQYF. The chain links TRBV2 to TRBJ2-5; TRBD2 is a possible D gene (6 bases). Trimming removed 6 bases from V and 5 bases from J, with 19 bases in between. The CDR3 has 15 residues. The V gene's germline CDR1 is SNHLY and CDR2 FYNNEI.

The CDR3 here is CASSPGLAGAYNEQFF. CDR3 bases: TGTGCCAGCAGCCCCGGACTAGCGGGGGCCTACAATGAGCAGTTCTTC. The gene calls are TRBV3-1 and TRBJ2-1; 13 bases map to TRBD2. The CDR3 covers 16 residues. In germline, CDR1 is LGHDT, CDR2 YNNKEL (reference sequence). After removal of 4 bases from V and 2 bases from J, the junction contained 2 bases not matched to a gene.

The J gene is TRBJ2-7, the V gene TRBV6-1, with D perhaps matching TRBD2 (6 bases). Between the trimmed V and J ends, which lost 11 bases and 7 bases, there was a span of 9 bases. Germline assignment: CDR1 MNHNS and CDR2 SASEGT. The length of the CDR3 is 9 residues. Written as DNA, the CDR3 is TGTGCCGGGGGGTTAGAGCAGTACTTC. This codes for CAGGLEQYF.

The CDR3 DNA reads as TGTGCCAGCAGCGGCCGGGACAGGGTAGACAATGAGCAGTTCTTC. Translated, it gives CASSGRDRVDNEQFF. J is TRBJ2-1 and V is TRBV7-9; 9 bases match TRBD1. CDR1 SEHNR and CDR2 FQNEAQ come from the germline V gene (reference sequence). V lost 5 bases to trimming and J lost 5 bases; unmatched junction nucleotides: 7. The CDR3 has 15 amino acids. Based on the CDR3 plus reference TRBV7-9 and TRBJ2-1, the full variable domain is DTGVSQNPRHKITKRGQNVTFRCDPISEHNRLYWYRQTLGQGPEFLTYFQNEAQLEKSRLLSDRFSAERPKGSFSTLEIQRTEQGDSAMYLCASSGRDRVDNEQFFGPGTRLTVL.

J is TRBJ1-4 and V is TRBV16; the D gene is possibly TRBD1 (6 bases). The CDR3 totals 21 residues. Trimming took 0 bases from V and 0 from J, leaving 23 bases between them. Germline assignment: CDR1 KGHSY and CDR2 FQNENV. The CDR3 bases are TGTGCCAGCAGCCAATCAGGGGGGGCGCAGGCTCCCCACACAACTAATGAAAAACTGTTTTTT. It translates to CASSQSGGAQAPHTTNEKLFF.

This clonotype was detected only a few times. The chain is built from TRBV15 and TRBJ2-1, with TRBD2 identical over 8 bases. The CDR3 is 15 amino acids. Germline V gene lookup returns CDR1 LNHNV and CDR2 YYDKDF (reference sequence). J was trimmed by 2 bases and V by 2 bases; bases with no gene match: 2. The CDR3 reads CATSRSGGPYNEQFF. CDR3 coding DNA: TGTGCCACCAGCAGATCGGGGGGGCCCTACAATGAGCAGTTCTTC.

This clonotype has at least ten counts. The CDR3 sequence: CSASGGSLNEQFF. The CDR3 DNA follows: TGCAGTGCTTCCGGGGGGTCCTTGAATGAGCAGTTCTTC. The chain joins TRBV20-1 to TRBJ2-1; 7 nucleotides align to TRBD2. CDR1 and CDR2 (germline): DFQATT, SNEGSKA (reference sequence). CDR3 length: 13 amino acids. Losses at the gene ends were 5 bases for V and 7 bases for J; bases not matched to a gene: 8.

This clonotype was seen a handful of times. CDR3 loop: CASSQDRTGGTDTQYF. The DNA for the CDR3 is TGCGCCAGCAGCCAAGACCGGACAGGGGGCACAGATACGCAGTATTTT. The chain couples TRBV4-3 to TRBJ2-3, with 9 positions matching TRBD1. This CDR3 has 16 residues. In germline, CDR1 is LGHNA, CDR2 YSLEER. Trimming took 0 bases from V and 1 from J; bases not matched to a gene: 2.

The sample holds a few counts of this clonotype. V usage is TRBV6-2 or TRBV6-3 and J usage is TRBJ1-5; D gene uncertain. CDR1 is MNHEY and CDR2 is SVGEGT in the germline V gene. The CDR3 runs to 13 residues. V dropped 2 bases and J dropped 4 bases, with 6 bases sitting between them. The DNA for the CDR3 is TGTGCCAGCAGTTACAACGGTAATCAGCCCCAGCATTTT. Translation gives CASSYNGNQPQHF.

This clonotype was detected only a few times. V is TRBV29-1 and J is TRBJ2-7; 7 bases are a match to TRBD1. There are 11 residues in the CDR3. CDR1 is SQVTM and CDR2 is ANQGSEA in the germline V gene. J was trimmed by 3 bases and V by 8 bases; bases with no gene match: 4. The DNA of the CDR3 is TGCAGCTTTGGGACAGTCTACGAGCAGTACTTC. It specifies CSFGTVYEQYF.

The CDR3 DNA is TGTGCCAGCTCACCACAGGGGCGCAATACCGGGGAGCTGTTTTTT. Its translation: CASSPQGRNTGELFF. The gene calls are TRBV18 and TRBJ2-2; a weak D match, TRBD1 (5 bases). The germline CDR1 and CDR2 sequences are KGHSH and LQKENI. This CDR3 has 15 amino acids. The germline V and J ends were trimmed by 1 base and 5 bases, with 11 bases remaining between them.

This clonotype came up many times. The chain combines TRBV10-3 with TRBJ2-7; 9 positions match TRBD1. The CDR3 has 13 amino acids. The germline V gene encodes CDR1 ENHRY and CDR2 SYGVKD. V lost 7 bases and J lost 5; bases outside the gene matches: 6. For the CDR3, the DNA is TGTGCCATCAATACGAGACAGGGGGACGAGCAGTACTTC. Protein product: CAINTRQGDEQYF.

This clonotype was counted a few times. The CDR3 loop reads CASSIPQRGNTDTQYF. CDR3 bases: TGTGCCAGTAGTATCCCACAGCGGGGCAACACAGATACGCAGTATTTT. The chain has TRBV19 and TRBJ2-3, with 7 nucleotides matching TRBD2. Trimming took 3 bases from V and 2 from J; bases not matched to a gene: 8. This CDR3 contains 16 residues. Germline V gene sequence: CDR1 LNHDA, CDR2 SQIVND (reference sequence).

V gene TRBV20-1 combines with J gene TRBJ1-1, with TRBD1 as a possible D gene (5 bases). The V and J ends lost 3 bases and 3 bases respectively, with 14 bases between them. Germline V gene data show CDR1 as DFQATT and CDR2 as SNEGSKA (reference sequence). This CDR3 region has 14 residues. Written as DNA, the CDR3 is TGCAGTGCTAGCCCGGCAGGGTTGGACACTGAAGCTTTCTTT. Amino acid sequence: CSASPAGLDTEAFF.

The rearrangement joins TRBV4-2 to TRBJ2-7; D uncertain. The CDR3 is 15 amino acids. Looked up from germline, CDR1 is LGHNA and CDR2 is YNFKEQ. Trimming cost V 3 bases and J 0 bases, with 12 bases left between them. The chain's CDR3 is CASSQEGSGSYEQYF. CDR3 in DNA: TGTGCCAGCAGCCAGGAAGGATCTGGCTCCTACGAGCAGTACTTC.

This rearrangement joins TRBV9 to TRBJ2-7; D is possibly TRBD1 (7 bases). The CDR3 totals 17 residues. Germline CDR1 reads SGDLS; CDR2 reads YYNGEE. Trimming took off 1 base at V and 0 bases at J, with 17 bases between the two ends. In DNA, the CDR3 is TGTGCCAGCAGCGTAAGTGTAGGAGGGGACAGCTCCTACGAGCAGTACTTC. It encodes CASSVSVGGDSSYEQYF.

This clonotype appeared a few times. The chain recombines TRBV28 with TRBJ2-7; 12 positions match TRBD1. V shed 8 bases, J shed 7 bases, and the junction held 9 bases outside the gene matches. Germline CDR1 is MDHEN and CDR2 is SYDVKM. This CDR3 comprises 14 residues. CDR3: CASAPGQGAREQYF. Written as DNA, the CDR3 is TGTGCCAGCGCGCCGGGACAGGGGGCGAGGGAGCAGTACTTC.

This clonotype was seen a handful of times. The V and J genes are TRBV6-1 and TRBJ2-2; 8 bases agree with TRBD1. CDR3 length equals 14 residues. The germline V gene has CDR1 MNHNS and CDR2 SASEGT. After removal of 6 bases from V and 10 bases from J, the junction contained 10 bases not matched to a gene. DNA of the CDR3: TGTGCCAGCAGAGTGACAGGGACAGGACAGGAGCTGTTTTTT. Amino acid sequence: CASRVTGTGQELFF.